This TCR beta chain comes out of a study of blood T cell repertoires in COVID-19. TCRdb keeps only in-frame clones here, not all; method: immunoSEQ multiplex PCR. The sample contains some 250,000 clones, 70% to 85% of which appear only once. V lost 6 bases and J lost 7; bases outside the gene matches: 10. Germline V gene lookup returns CDR1 SNHLY and CDR2 FYNNEI. The CDR3 loop spans 15 amino acids. The rearrangement uses TRBV2 and TRBJ1-4; TRBD1 matches 8 bases. This TCR came from a woman aged 80 or over with acute or convalescent COVID-19. The sequencing input was peripheral blood. CDR3 loop: CASSPDRADSEKLFF. The CDR3 coding sequence is TGTGCCAGCAGCCCGGACAGGGCGGATAGTGAAAAACTGTTTTTT.